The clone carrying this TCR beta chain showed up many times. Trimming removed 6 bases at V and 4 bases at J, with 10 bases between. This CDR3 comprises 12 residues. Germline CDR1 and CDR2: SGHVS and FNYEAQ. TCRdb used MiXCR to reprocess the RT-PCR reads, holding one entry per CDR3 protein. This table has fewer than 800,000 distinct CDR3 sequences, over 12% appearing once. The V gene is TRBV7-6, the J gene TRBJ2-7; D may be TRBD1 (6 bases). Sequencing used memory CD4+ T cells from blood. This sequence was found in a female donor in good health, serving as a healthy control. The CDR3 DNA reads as TGTGCCAGCAGTAACAGGGAATACGAGCAGTACTTC. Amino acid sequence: CASSNREYEQYF.